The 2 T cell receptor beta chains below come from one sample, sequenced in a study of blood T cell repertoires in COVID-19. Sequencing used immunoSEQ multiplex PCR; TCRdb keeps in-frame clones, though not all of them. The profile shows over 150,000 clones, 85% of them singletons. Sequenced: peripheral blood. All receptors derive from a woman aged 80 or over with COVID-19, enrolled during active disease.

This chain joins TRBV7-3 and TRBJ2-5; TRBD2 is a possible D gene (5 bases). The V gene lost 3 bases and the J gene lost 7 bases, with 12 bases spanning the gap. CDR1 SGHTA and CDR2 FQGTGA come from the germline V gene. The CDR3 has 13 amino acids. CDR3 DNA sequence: TGTGCCAGCAGCTTCAGCGGCAAAGGGACCCAGTACTTC. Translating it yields CASSFSGKGTQYF.

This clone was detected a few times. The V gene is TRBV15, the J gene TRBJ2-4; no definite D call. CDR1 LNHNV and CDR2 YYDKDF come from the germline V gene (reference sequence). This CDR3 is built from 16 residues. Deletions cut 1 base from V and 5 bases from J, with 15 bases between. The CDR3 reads CATSRADTMVQNIQYF. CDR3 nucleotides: TGTGCCACCAGCAGAGCTGACACCATGGTCCAAAACATTCAGTACTTC. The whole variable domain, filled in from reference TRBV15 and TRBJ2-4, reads DAMVIQNPRYQVTQFGKPVTLSCSQTLNHNVMYWYQQKSSQAPKLLFHYYDKDFNNEADTPDNFQSRRPNTSFCFLDIRSPGLGDTAMYLCATSRADTMVQNIQYFGAGTRLSVL.